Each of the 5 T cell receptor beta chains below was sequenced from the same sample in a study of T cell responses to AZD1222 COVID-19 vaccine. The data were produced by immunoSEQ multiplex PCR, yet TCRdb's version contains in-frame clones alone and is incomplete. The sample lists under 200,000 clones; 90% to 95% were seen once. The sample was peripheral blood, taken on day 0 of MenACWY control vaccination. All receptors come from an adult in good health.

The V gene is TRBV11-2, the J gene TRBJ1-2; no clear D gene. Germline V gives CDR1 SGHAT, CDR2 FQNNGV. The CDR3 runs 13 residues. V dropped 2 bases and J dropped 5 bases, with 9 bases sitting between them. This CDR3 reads CASSLNQPYGYTF. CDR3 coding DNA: TGTGCCAGCAGCTTAAACCAGCCTTATGGCTACACCTTC.

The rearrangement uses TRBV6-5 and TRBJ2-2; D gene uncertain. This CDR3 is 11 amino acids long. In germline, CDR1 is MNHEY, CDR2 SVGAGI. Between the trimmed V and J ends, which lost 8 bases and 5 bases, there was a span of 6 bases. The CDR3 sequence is CASAYTGELFF. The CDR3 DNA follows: TGTGCCAGCGCATATACCGGGGAGCTGTTTTTT.

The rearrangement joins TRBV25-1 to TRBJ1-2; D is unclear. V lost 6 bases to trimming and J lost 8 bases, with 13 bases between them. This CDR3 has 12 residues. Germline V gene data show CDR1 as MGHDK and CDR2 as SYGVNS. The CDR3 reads CASRDLLAGYTF. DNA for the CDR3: TGTGCCAGCAGGGACCTTCTCGCGGGCTACACCTTC.

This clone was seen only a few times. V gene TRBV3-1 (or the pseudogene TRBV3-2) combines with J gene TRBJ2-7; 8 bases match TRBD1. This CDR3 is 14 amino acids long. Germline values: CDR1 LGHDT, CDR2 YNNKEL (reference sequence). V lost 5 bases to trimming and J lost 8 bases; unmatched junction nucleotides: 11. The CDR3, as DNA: TGTGCCAGCAGCTCCAATGGACAGGGTACGAAGCAGTACTTC. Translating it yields CASSSNGQGTKQYF.

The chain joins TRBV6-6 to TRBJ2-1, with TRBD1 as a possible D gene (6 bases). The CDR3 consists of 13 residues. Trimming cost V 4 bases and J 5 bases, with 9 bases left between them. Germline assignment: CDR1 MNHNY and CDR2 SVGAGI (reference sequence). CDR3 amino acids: CASSWGQNNEQFF. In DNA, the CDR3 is TGTGCCAGCAGTTGGGGACAAAACAATGAGCAGTTCTTC.